A selection of T cell receptor beta chains follows, all from one sample in a study of human T cells and chemical hapten exposure. TCRdb reprocessed the RACE reads via MiXCR and lists one record per CDR3 protein. The sample has 35,000 to 45,000 distinct CDR3 sequences, approximately 9.6% seen once. The sequenced sample was whole blood, obtained in connection with sensitization to the hapten diphenylcyclopropenone (DPC). The receptors shown here come from a woman aged 25 to 45 with alopecia areata. Some clones in this sample may be carry-over from other donors' samples. Each CDR3 is given with its conserved first and last residue. Fields, in order: V gene, clone size, J gene, D gene, CDR3 protein, CDR3 DNA. The D gene is left open where the match is weak. Clone size is shown for a subset of rows, as once, few, many or a class of expanded clone.

v_gene: TRBV6-1; abundance: NA; j_gene: TRBJ2-1; d_gene: TRBD1; CDR3aa: CASSGGTGPNEQFF; CDR3nt: TGTGCCAGCAGTGGGGGGACAGGGCCTAATGAGCAGTTCTTC
v_gene: TRBV20-1; abundance: many; j_gene: TRBJ2-7; d_gene: TRBD1; CDR3aa: CSGQGGTYEQYF; CDR3nt: TGCAGTGGACAGGGGGGTACCTACGAGCAGTACTTC
v_gene: TRBV4-2; abundance: many; j_gene: TRBJ1-2; d_gene: NA; CDR3aa: CASSQQGRSGYTF; CDR3nt: TGTGCCAGCAGCCAACAGGGGAGGAGTGGCTACACCTTC
v_gene: TRBV20-1; abundance: few; j_gene: TRBJ2-7; d_gene: TRBD1; CDR3aa: CSATGTGGEQYF; CDR3nt: TGCAGTGCTACCGGGACAGGGGGCGAGCAGTACTTC
v_gene: TRBV13; abundance: few; j_gene: TRBJ2-1; d_gene: TRBD1; CDR3aa: CASSTAGTGIFNEQFF; CDR3nt: TGTGCCAGCAGCACCGCCGGGACAGGGATTTTCAATGAGCAGTTCTTC
v_gene: TRBV7-2; abundance: many; j_gene: TRBJ2-3; d_gene: NA; CDR3aa: CASSLGGRGTDTQYF; CDR3nt: TGTGCCAGCAGCTTAGGAGGACGAGGCACAGATACGCAGTATTTT
v_gene: TRBV19; abundance: NA; j_gene: TRBJ2-1; d_gene: TRBD1; CDR3aa: CASSRDRETYNEQFF; CDR3nt: TGTGCCAGTAGTAGGGACAGGGAAACTTACAATGAGCAGTTCTTC
v_gene: TRBV6-6; abundance: many; j_gene: TRBJ1-1; d_gene: NA; CDR3aa: CASSQVRVPEAFF; CDR3nt: TGTGCCAGCAGCCAGGTACGAGTTCCTGAAGCTTTCTTT
v_gene: TRBV12-3/TRBV12-4; abundance: few; j_gene: TRBJ2-3; d_gene: NA; CDR3aa: CASSVITDTQYF; CDR3nt: TGTGCCAGCAGTGTAATCACAGATACGCAGTATTTT
v_gene: TRBV12-3/TRBV12-4; abundance: many; j_gene: TRBJ2-2; d_gene: TRBD2; CDR3aa: CASSTGLAGGQLRNTGELFF; CDR3nt: TGTGCCAGCAGTACGGGACTAGCGGGGGGTCAATTAAGGAACACCGGGGAGCTGTTTTTT
v_gene: TRBV29-1; abundance: NA; j_gene: TRBJ2-7; d_gene: NA; CDR3aa: CSVEVASYEQYF; CDR3nt: TGCAGCGTTGAAGTTGCTAGCTACGAGCAGTACTTC
v_gene: TRBV5-1; abundance: NA; j_gene: TRBJ2-1; d_gene: TRBD2; CDR3aa: CASSRDLRTSGDEQFF; CDR3nt: TGCGCCAGCAGCAGGGACCTAAGGACTAGCGGCGATGAGCAGTTCTTC
v_gene: TRBV12-3/TRBV12-4; abundance: medium-sized; j_gene: TRBJ1-1; d_gene: NA; CDR3aa: CASSFGGEAFF; CDR3nt: TGTGCCAGCAGTTTTGGAGGTGAAGCTTTCTTT
v_gene: TRBV28; abundance: many; j_gene: TRBJ2-2; d_gene: NA; CDR3aa: CASCIGPTNTGELFF; CDR3nt: TGTGCCAGCTGCATTGGACCGACGAACACCGGGGAGCTGTTTTTT
v_gene: TRBV28; abundance: few; j_gene: TRBJ2-4; d_gene: TRBD1; CDR3aa: CASRERQGAAKNIQYF; CDR3nt: TGTGCCAGCAGGGAAAGACAGGGGGCAGCCAAAAACATTCAGTACTTC
v_gene: TRBV11-2; abundance: few; j_gene: TRBJ2-3; d_gene: TRBD2; CDR3aa: CASRSAAGGTDTQYF; CDR3nt: TGTGCCAGCAGATCGGCTGCGGGGGGCACAGATACGCAGTATTTT
v_gene: TRBV14; abundance: many; j_gene: TRBJ2-7; d_gene: TRBD1; CDR3aa: CASSYWTGDEQYF; CDR3nt: TGTGCCAGCAGCTATTGGACAGGGGACGAGCAGTACTTC
v_gene: TRBV7-8; abundance: many; j_gene: TRBJ2-7; d_gene: TRBD1; CDR3aa: CASETGQGYEQYF; CDR3nt: TGTGCCAGCGAGACGGGACAGGGTTACGAGCAGTACTTC